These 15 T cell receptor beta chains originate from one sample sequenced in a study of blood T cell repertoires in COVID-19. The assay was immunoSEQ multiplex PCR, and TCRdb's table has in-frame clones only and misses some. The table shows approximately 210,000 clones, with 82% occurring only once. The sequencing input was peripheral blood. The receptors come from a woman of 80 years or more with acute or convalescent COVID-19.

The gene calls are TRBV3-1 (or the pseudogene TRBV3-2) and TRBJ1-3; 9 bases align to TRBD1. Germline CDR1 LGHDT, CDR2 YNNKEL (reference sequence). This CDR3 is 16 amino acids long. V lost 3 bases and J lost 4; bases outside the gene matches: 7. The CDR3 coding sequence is TGTGCCAGCAGCCACCGACAGGGGGTATCCGGAAACACCATATATTTT. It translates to CASSHRQGVSGNTIYF.

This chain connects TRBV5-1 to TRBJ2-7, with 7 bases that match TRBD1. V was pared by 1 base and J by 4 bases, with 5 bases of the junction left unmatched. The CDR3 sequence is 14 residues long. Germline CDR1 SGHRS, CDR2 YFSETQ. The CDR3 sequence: CASSLRQGPYEQYF. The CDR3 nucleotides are TGCGCCAGCAGCTTGAGACAGGGACCGTACGAGCAGTACTTC.

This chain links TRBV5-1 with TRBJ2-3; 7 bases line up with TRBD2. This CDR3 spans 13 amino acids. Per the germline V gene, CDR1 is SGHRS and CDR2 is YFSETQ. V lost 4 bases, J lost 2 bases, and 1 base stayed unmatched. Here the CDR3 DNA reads TGCGCCAGCAGCCGGGGGGACACAGATACGCAGTATTTT. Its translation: CASSRGDTDTQYF.

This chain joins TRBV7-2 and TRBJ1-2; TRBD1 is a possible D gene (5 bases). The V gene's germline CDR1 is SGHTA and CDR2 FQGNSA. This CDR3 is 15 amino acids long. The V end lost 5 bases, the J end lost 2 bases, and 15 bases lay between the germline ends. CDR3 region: CASSQRGLTNYGYTF. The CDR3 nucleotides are TGTGCCAGCAGCCAAAGGGGTCTGACGAACTATGGCTACACCTTC. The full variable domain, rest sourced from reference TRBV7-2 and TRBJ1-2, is GAGVSQSPSNKVTEKGKDVELRCDPISGHTALYWYRQSLGQGLEFLIYFQGNSAPDKSGLPSDRFSAERTGGSVSTLTIQRTQQEDSAVYLCASSQRGLTNYGYTFGSGTRLTVV.

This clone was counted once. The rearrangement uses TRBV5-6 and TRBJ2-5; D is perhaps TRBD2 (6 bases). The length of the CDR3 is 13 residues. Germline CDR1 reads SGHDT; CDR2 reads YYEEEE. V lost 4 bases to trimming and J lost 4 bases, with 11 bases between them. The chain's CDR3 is CASSPDGGETQYF. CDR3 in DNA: TGTGCCAGCAGCCCGGACGGGGGAGAGACCCAGTACTTC.

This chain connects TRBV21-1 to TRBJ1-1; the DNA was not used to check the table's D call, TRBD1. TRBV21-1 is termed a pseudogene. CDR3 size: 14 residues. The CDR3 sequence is CASSPDWANTEAFF. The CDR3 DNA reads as TGTGCCAGCAGCCCCGATTGGGCGAACACTGAAGCTTTCTTT.

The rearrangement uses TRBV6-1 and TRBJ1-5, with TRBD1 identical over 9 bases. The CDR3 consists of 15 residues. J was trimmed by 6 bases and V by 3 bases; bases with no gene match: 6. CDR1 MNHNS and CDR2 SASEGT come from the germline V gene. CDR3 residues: CASSDGTGLFQPQHF. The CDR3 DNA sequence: TGTGCCAGCAGTGATGGGACAGGGCTTTTTCAGCCCCAGCATTTT.

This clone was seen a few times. The chain's CDR3 is CASSRAPGSPLHF. As DNA, the CDR3 is TGTGCCAGCAGTCGTGCCCCGGGTTCACCCCTCCACTTT. The V gene is TRBV2, the J gene TRBJ1-6; D not certain. Germline lookup yields CDR1 SNHLY and CDR2 FYNNEI. The CDR3 loop spans 13 amino acids. The V end lost 5 bases, the J end lost 9 bases, and 11 bases lay between the germline ends.

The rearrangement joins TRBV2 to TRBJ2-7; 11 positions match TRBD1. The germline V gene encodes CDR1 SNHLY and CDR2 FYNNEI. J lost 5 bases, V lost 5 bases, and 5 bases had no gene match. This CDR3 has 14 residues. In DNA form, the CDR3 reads TGTGCCAGCAGTCCTGGACAGGGGGCTAACGAGCAGTACTTC. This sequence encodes CASSPGQGANEQYF.

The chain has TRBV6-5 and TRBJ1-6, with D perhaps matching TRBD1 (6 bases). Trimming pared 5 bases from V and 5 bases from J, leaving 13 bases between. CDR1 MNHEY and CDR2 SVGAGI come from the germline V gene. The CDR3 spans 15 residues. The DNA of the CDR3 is TGTGCCAGCAGTCCGGGGGGGGCGGATAATTCACCCCTCCACTTT. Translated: CASSPGGADNSPLHF.

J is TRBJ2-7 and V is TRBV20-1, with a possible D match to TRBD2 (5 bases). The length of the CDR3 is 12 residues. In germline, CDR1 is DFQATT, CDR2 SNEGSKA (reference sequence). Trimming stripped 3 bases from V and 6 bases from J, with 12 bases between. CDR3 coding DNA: TGCAGTGCTAGTCCCCGGCGGGTCGAGCAGTACTTC. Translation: CSASPRRVEQYF.

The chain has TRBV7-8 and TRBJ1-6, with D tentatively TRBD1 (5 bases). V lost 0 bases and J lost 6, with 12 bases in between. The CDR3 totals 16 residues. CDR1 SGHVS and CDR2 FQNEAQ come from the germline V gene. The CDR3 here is CASSLAPRDRNSPLHF. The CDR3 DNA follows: TGTGCCAGCAGCTTAGCCCCCAGGGATCGTAATTCACCCCTCCACTTT.

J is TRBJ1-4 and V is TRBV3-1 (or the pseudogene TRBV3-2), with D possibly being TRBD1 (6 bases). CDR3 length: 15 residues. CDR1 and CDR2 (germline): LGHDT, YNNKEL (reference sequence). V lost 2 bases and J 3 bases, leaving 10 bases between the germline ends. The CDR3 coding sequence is TGTGCCAGCAGCCAACAGGGGCCGGCTAATGAAAAACTGTTTTTT. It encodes CASSQQGPANEKLFF.

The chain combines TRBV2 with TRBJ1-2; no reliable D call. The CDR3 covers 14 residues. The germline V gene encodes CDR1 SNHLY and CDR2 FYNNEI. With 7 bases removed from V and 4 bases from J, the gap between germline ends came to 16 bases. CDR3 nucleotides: TGTGCCAGCAATCTAGGAGTCCTTGTCTATGGCTACACCTTC. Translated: CASNLGVLVYGYTF.

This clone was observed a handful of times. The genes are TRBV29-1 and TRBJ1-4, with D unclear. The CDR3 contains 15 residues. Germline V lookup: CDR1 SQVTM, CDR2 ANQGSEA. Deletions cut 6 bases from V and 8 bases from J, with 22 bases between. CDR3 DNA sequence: TGCAGCGTAGCTACACCCTCCCTCGGGAAGGAAAAACTGTTTTTT. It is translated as CSVATPSLGKEKLFF.